This T cell receptor (beta chain) stems from a study of blood T cell repertoires in COVID-19. Original analysis: Amplifying reference gene primers gave estimates of nucleated cell counts. Sequenced by immunoSEQ multiplex PCR; TCRdb stores in-frame clones only, minus some. That table gives V, J and clone size, and the DNA gave D and trimming. The table has 200,000 to 250,000 clones, about 78% seen once. Looked up from germline, CDR1 is KGHDR and CDR2 is SFDVKD. The CDR3 is 16 residues long. V shed 3 bases and J shed 8 bases, with 19 bases lying between them. The sequencing input was peripheral blood. The V gene is TRBV24-1, the J gene TRBJ2-1; a possible D gene is TRBD2 (6 bases). The sequence was obtained from a woman between 70 and 85 years old with acute or convalescent COVID-19. CDR3 nucleotide sequence: TGTGCCACCAGTGATCGGACCCGACTAGTTGTCGATGAGCAGTTCTTC. This gives the protein CATSDRTRLVVDEQFF.